This paragraph reports one T cell receptor beta chain. The sample providers were healthy Caucasian people from Russia, aged about 6 to 95. The authors extracted at least 5 micrograms of total RNA per sample. These data originate in a study of blood T cells in healthy people across ages. For the study at large: Template switching picked up about one barcoded beta molecule for each two T cells.

PCR was performed a second time for about 6 to 11 cycles using a sample-barcoded 5' primer and a J-beta primer mix. A template-switch adaptor with 12 random nucleotides tagged each cDNA molecule. MiXCR, run by TCRdb on the 5' RACE reads, gives a single entry per CDR3 protein. The sample includes 600,000 to 800,000 distinct CDR3 sequences, 52% of them seen just once. Losses at the gene ends were 4 bases for V and 7 bases for J; bases not matched to a gene: 7. Germline CDR1 is DFQATT and CDR2 is SNEGSKA (reference sequence). The CDR3 runs 13 residues. The rearrangement links TRBV20-1 to TRBJ2-1, with 7 bases that match TRBD1. Sequenced input: blood. This clonotype originated in a woman of 80 years or more in good health. The CDR3 DNA sequence: TGCAGTGCTACAGGACAGGCCCAGAATGAGCAGTTCTTC. Its translation: CSATGQAQNEQFF.